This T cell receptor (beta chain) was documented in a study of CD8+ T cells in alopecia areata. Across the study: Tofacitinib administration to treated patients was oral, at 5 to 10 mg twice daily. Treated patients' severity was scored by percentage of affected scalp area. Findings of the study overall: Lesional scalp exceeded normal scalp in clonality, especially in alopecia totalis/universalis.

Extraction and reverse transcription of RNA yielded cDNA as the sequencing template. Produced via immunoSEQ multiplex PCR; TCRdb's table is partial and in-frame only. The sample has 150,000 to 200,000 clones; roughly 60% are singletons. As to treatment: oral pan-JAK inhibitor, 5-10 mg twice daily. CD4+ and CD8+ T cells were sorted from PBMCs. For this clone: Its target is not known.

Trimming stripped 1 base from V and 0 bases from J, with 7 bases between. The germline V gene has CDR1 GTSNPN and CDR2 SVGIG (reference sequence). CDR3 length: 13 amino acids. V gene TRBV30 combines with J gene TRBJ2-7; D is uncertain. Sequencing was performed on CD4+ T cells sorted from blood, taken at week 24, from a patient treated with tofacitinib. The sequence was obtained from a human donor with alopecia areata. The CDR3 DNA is TGTGCCTGGAGTGAGGCTTACTCCTACGAGCAGTACTTC. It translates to CAWSEAYSYEQYF.